Presented here are 10 T cell receptor beta chains from one specimen sequenced in a study of OX40 agonist ivuxolimab in advanced cancers. Here immunoSEQ multiplex PCR was the method, and the copy in TCRdb shows in-frame clones only, minus some. Of some 86,000 clones in the sample, 70% to 90% are singletons; the top ten hold less than 1.5%. Sequenced here: CD4+ or CD8+ T cells sorted from blood, sampled in a trial of the OX40 agonist ivuxolimab. These receptors all stem from an adult with an advanced solid tumor such as melanoma, head and neck, liver or kidney cancer.

A remark on this clone: A read error may account for a junction end that differs from germline. Other DNA variants within this sample encode the same CDR3. This chain links TRBV5-4 with TRBJ1-2; tentatively, D is TRBD1 (5 bases). The CDR3 totals 14 residues. CDR1 is SGHNT and CDR2 is YYREEE in the germline V gene (reference sequence). The CDR3 nucleotides read TGCGCCAGCAGCCTCATGGGACCGACCTATGGCTACACCTTC. Translating gives CASSLMGPTYGYTF.

The CDR3: CSVRQLNTEAFF. For the CDR3, the DNA is TGCAGCGTTCGACAGTTGAACACTGAAGCTTTCTTT. The chain joins TRBV29-1 to TRBJ1-1; maybe TRBD1 (5 bases). Deletions cut 5 bases from V and 0 bases from J, with 7 bases between. Germline V CDR1 and CDR2: SQVTM, ANQGSEA. CDR3 length: 12 amino acids.

The chain employs TRBV19 and TRBJ1-2; D ambiguous. Germline V gene data show CDR1 as LNHDA and CDR2 as SQIVND (reference sequence). The CDR3 extends over 14 amino acids. Trimming left V 3 bases short and J 3 bases short, with 11 bases between. CDR3 nucleotides: TGTGCCAGTAGTATGGGCGGGGTCGACTATGGCTACACCTTC. Translating gives CASSMGGVDYGYTF.

The V call is TRBV30, the J call TRBJ1-5; tentatively, D is TRBD1 (6 bases). Trimming took off 0 bases at V and 5 bases at J, with 17 bases between the two ends. There are 16 residues in the CDR3. CDR1 GTSNPN and CDR2 SVGIG come from the germline V gene (reference sequence). This CDR3 is CAWSVSSRGGHQPQHF. CDR3 DNA sequence: TGTGCCTGGAGTGTATCTTCCAGGGGAGGACATCAGCCCCAGCATTTT.

V gene TRBV18 combines with J gene TRBJ2-1, with D perhaps matching TRBD1 (6 bases). The V gene's germline CDR1 is KGHSH and CDR2 LQKENI. The CDR3 sequence is 15 residues long. Trimming removed 8 bases at V and 8 bases at J, with 22 bases between. The CDR3 bases are TGTGCCAGCCCCCCGAGGGGGACCTTCTATGATGAGCAGTTCTTC. It encodes CASPPRGTFYDEQFF.

The chain joins TRBV7-2 to TRBJ2-1, with TRBD1 identical over 8 bases. The CDR3 has 14 residues. Germline V CDR1 and CDR2: SGHTA, FQGNSA. V was pared by 3 bases and J by 7 bases, with 5 bases of the junction left unmatched. Here the CDR3 reads CASSLVRGRNEQFF. The CDR3 region has the DNA TGTGCCAGCAGCTTGGTCAGGGGGCGAAATGAGCAGTTCTTC.

V and J are TRBV11-1 and TRBJ2-1; 8 nucleotides line up with TRBD1. V shed 5 bases and J 8 bases; nucleotides not matched to a gene: 2. This CDR3 has 12 amino acids. Looked up from germline, CDR1 is SGHAT and CDR2 is FQDESV (reference sequence). The CDR3 loop reads CASSRTGYEQFF. CDR3 DNA: TGTGCCAGCAGCCGGACAGGGTATGAGCAGTTCTTC.

This sequence joins TRBV9 and TRBJ2-7; 7 bases are a match to TRBD1. Germline V CDR1 and CDR2: SGDLS, YYNGEE. V shed 2 bases, J shed 2 bases, and the junction held 7 bases outside the gene matches. This CDR3 is built from 15 residues. The CDR3 region is CASSVLTGPPYEQYF. CDR3 bases: TGTGCCAGCAGCGTCTTGACAGGGCCTCCCTACGAGCAGTACTTC.

The chain recombines TRBV19 with TRBJ1-4, with D unclear. Germline loops: CDR1 LNHDA, CDR2 SQIVND (reference sequence). The CDR3 covers 13 residues. Trimming took 5 bases from V and 6 from J, leaving 10 bases between them. The CDR3 sequence is CASSPNRDEKLFF. In DNA form, the CDR3 reads TGTGCCAGTAGTCCCAATCGGGATGAAAAACTGTTTTTT.

The CDR3 DNA reads as TGTGCCAGCAGCTTAGACAGATTTGAAGCTTTCTTT. Translated, it gives CASSLDRFEAFF. This chain connects TRBV7-9 to TRBJ1-1; D call uncertain. Germline V gene lookup returns CDR1 SEHNR and CDR2 FQNEAQ (reference sequence). V lost 1 base and J 7 bases, leaving 7 bases between the germline ends. The CDR3 covers 12 residues.